Presented here are 5 T cell receptor beta chains from one specimen sequenced in a study of blood T cell repertoires in COVID-19. Repertoires were generated with immunoSEQ multiplex PCR, while TCRdb's copy carries only in-frame clones and drops some. The sample records 300,000 or so clones, around 90% being singletons. The sequencing sample was made of peripheral blood. These receptors came from a woman in her thirties or forties with acute or convalescent COVID-19.

The chain uses TRBV15 and TRBJ2-3, with 8 positions matching TRBD2. Germline CDR1 is LNHNV and CDR2 is YYDKDF (reference sequence). This CDR3 region has 17 residues. With V trimmed by 0 bases and J by 0 bases, 5 bases remained unmatched. CDR3 DNA sequence: TGTGCCACCAGCAGAGACGCGGGGGGAACTAGCACAGATACGCAGTATTTT. It translates to CATSRDAGGTSTDTQYF.

This chain uses TRBV15 with TRBJ2-3; D ambiguous. The CDR3 runs to 15 residues. Trimming took 1 base from V and 6 from J, leaving 14 bases between them. CDR1 and CDR2 from the germline V gene are LNHNV and YYDKDF (reference sequence). The CDR3 sequence: CATSRVVLARDTQYF. The CDR3 nucleotides read TGTGCCACCAGCAGAGTAGTCCTCGCCCGGGATACGCAGTATTTT.

This clone was counted only a few times. This sequence joins TRBV5-1 and TRBJ2-1; 9 positions match TRBD1. The CDR3 has 16 amino acids. CDR1 SGHRS and CDR2 YFSETQ come from the germline V gene. Trimming cost V 4 bases and J 5 bases; bases outside gene matches: 10. CDR3 nucleotide sequence: TGCGCCAGCAGCCGTGGACAGGGGCAGGGGAACAATGAGCAGTTCTTC. It specifies CASSRGQGQGNNEQFF.

Remarks on this clone: Its ends do not fully match the called genes, so a read error is possible. This chain joins TRBV4-2 and TRBJ1-2; possible D gene TRBD1, 5 bases. This CDR3 comprises 14 residues. Germline-derived CDR1 and CDR2 are LGHNA and YNFKEQ. The CDR3 nucleotides read TGTGCCAGCACCCAAGATCAGGGAAACTATGGCTACACCTTC. It translates to CASTQDQGNYGYTF.

The chain couples TRBV9 to TRBJ2-6; D unclear. This CDR3 comprises 14 residues. Looked up from germline, CDR1 is SGDLS and CDR2 is YYNGEE. Trimming cost V 0 bases and J 7 bases, with 8 bases left between them. DNA for the CDR3: TGTGCCAGCAGCGTAGCGACTCTCGCCAACGTCCTGACTTTC. This translates into CASSVATLANVLTF.